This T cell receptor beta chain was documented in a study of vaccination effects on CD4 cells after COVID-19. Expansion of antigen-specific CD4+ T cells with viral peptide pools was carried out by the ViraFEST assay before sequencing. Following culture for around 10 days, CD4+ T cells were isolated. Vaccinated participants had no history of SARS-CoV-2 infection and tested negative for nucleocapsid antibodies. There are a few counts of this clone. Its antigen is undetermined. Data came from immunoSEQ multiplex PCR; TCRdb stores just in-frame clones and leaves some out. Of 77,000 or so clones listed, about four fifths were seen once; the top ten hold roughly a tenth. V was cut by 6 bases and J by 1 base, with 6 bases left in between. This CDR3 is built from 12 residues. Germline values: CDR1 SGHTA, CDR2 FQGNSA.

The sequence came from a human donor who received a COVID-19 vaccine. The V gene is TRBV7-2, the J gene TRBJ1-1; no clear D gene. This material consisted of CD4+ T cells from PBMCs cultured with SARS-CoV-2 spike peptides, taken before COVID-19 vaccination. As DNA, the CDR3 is TGTGCCAGCAGGTTCACGAACACTGAAGCTTTCTTT. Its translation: CASRFTNTEAFF. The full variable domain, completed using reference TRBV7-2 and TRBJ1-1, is GAGVSQSPSNKVTEKGKDVELRCDPISGHTALYWYRQSLGQGLEFLIYFQGNSAPDKSGLPSDRFSAERTGGSVSTLTIQRTQQEDSAVYLCASRFTNTEAFFGQGTRLTVV.